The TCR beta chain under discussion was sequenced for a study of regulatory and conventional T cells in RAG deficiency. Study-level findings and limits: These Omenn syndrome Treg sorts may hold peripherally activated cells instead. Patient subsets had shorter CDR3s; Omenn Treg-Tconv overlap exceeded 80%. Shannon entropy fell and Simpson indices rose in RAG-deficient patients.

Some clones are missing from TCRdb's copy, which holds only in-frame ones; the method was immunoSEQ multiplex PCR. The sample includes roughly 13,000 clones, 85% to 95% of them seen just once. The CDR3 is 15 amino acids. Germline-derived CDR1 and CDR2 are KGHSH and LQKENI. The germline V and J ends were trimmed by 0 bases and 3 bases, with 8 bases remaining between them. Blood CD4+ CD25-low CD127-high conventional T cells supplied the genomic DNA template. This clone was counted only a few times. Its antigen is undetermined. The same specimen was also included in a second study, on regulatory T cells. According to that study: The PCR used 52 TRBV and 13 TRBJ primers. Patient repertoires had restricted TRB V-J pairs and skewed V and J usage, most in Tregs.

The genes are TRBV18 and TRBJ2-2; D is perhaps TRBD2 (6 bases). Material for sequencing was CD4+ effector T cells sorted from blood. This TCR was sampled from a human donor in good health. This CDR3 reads CASSPPSGDTGELFF. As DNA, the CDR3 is TGTGCCAGCTCACCACCTAGCGGCGACACCGGGGAGCTGTTTTTT.